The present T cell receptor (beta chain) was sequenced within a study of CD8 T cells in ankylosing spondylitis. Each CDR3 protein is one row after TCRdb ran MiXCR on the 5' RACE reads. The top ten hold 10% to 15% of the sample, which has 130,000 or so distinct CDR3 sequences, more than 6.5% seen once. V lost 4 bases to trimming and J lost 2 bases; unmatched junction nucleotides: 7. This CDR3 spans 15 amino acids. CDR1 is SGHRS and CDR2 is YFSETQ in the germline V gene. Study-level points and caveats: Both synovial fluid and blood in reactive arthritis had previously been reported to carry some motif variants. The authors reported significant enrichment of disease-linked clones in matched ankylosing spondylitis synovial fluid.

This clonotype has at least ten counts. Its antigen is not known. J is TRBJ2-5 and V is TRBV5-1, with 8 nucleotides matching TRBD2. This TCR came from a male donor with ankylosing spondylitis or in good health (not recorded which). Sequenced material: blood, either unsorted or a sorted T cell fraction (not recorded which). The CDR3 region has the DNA TGCGCCAGCAGCCGTAGCGGGGACTTTCAAGAGACCCAGTACTTC. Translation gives CASSRSGDFQETQYF. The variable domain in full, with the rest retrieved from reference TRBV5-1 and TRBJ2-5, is KAGVTQTPRYLIKTRGQQVTLSCSPISGHRSVSWYQQTPGQGLQFLFEYFSETQRNKGNFPGRFSGRQFSNSRSEMNVSTLELGDSALYLCASSRSGDFQETQYFGPGTRLLVL.